Reported below is one T cell receptor (beta chain). Its antigen is not known. The sample originates from a study of T cell responses to AZD1222 COVID-19 vaccine. The study, taken as a whole, reports: The study found Spike-specific TCR breadth and depth rose after two AZD1222 doses. The study reported that nearly half of spike-specific TCRs target unmutated variant regions. Donors were chiefly white British, with a greater number of females, and clonal diversity was perhaps underestimated.

CDR3 length: 12 residues. Germline loops: CDR1 SQVTM, CDR2 ANQGSEA. Deletions cut 0 bases from V and 7 bases from J, with 9 bases between. Clones were sequenced by immunoSEQ multiplex PCR, and TCRdb holds only the in-frame ones, with some missing. The sample holds roughly 110,000 clones; around 89% are singletons and the top ten take approximately 7%. The origin of this receptor is an adult in good health. The sample was peripheral blood, taken on day 0 of AZD1222 vaccination. The V call is TRBV29-1, the J call TRBJ1-2, with D possibly TRBD1 on 6 matching bases. CDR3 bases: TGCAGCGTTGAAGATCCAGGGGCTGGCTACACCTTC. This sequence encodes CSVEDPGAGYTF. Drawing the rest from reference TRBV29-1 and TRBJ1-2, the complete variable domain is SAVISQKPSRDICQRGTSLTIQCQVDSQVTMMFWYRQQPGQSLTLIATANQGSEATYESGFVIDKFPISRPNLTFSTLTVSNMSPEDSSIYLCSVEDPGAGYTFGSGTRLTVV.